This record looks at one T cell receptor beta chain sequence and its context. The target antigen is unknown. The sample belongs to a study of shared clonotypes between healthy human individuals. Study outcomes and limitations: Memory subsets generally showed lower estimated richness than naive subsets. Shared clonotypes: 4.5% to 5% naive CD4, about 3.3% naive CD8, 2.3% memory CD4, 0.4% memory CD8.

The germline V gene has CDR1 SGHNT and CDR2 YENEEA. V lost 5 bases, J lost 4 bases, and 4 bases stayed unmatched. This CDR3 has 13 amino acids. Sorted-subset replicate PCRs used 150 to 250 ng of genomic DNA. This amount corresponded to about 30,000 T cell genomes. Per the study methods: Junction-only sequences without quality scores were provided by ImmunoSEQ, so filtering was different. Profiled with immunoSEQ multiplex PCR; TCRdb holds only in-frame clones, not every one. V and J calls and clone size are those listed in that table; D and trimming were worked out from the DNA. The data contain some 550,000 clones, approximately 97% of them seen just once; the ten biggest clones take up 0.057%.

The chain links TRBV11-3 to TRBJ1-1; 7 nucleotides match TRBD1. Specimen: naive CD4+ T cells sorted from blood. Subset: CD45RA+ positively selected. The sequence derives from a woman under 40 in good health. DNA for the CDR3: TGTGCCAGCAGCAGACAGGGTGGCACTGAAGCTTTCTTT. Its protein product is CASSRQGGTEAFF.